These T cell receptor beta chains were read from a single sample in a study of blood T cell repertoires in COVID-19. Data came from immunoSEQ multiplex PCR; TCRdb stores just in-frame clones and leaves some out. The sample comprises fewer than 150,000 clones, about 84% of which are singletons, and around 1.5% rests with the top ten. The sequenced sample was peripheral blood. These receptors were obtained from a man aged 50 or older with acute or convalescent COVID-19. Each CDR3 is given with its conserved first and last residue. A D gene is named only where the DNA matches it firmly. Clone size, where shown, is once, few, many, or a class for clones that have expanded.

v_gene: TRBV6-5
d_gene: -
abundance: few
j_gene: TRBJ1-1
CDR3aa: CASSYRTANTEAFF
CDR3nt: TGTGCCAGCAGCTATAGAACAGCCAACACTGAAGCTTTCTTT

v_gene: TRBV7-3
d_gene: TRBD2
abundance: -
j_gene: TRBJ2-3
CDR3aa: CASSLLGGLPSEGTDTQYF
CDR3nt: TGTGCCAGCAGCTTATTGGGGGGACTACCATCGGAAGGCACAGATACGCAGTATTTT

v_gene: TRBV18
d_gene: TRBD1
abundance: -
j_gene: TRBJ1-5
CDR3aa: CASSPDRGGNQPQHF
CDR3nt: TGTGCCAGCTCACCTGACAGGGGAGGAAATCAGCCCCAGCATTTT

v_gene: TRBV5-4
d_gene: -
abundance: -
j_gene: TRBJ2-1
CDR3aa: CASSLVAVNNEQFF
CDR3nt: TGTGCCAGCAGCTTGGTGGCAGTGAACAATGAGCAGTTCTTC

v_gene: TRBV9
d_gene: TRBD2
abundance: -
j_gene: TRBJ2-2
CDR3aa: CASSPTSGVTGELFF
CDR3nt: TGTGCCAGCAGCCCCACTAGCGGGGTAACCGGGGAGCTGTTTTTT

v_gene: TRBV24-1
d_gene: TRBD1
abundance: few
j_gene: TRBJ2-3
CDR3aa: CATSTWTGRGPDTQYF
CDR3nt: TGTGCCACCAGTACCTGGACAGGGCGCGGTCCAGATACGCAGTATTTT

v_gene: TRBV7-9
d_gene: -
abundance: once
j_gene: TRBJ2-7
CDR3aa: CASSERGAGLLSYEQYF
CDR3nt: TGTGCCAGCAGCGAACGGGGGGCAGGACTCCTTTCCTACGAGCAGTACTTC

v_gene: TRBV5-1
d_gene: TRBD1
abundance: few
j_gene: TRBJ1-1
CDR3aa: CASSLGITGGTEAFF
CDR3nt: TGCGCCAGCAGCTTGGGTATAACAGGGGGCACTGAAGCTTTCTTT

v_gene: TRBV4-2
d_gene: TRBD1
abundance: -
j_gene: TRBJ2-1
CDR3aa: CASSQRRDRVNEQFF
CDR3nt: TGTGCCAGCAGCCAACGCCGGGACAGGGTCAATGAGCAGTTCTTC

v_gene: TRBV7-6
d_gene: -
abundance: -
j_gene: TRBJ1-6
CDR3aa: CASSFDRYNSPLHF
CDR3nt: TGTGCCAGCAGCTTTGACAGGTACAATTCACCCCTCCACTTT

v_gene: TRBV6-4
d_gene: -
abundance: -
j_gene: TRBJ1-1
CDR3aa: CASSPLHPPNTEAFF
CDR3nt: TGTGCCAGCAGCCCACTACACCCGCCGAACACTGAAGCTTTCTTT

v_gene: TRBV6-6
d_gene: TRBD1
abundance: -
j_gene: TRBJ1-1
CDR3aa: CASKPGTGVFEAFF
CDR3nt: TGTGCCAGCAAACCCGGGACAGGGGTATTTGAAGCTTTCTTT

v_gene: TRBV2
d_gene: -
abundance: -
j_gene: TRBJ1-4
CDR3aa: CASSEAGGNGEKLFF
CDR3nt: TGTGCCAGCAGTGAAGCGGGGGGTAACGGTGAAAAACTGTTTTTT

v_gene: TRBV11-2
d_gene: -
abundance: once
j_gene: TRBJ1-6
CDR3aa: CASSVQQGRNSPLHF
CDR3nt: TGTGCCAGCAGCGTCCAACAGGGAAGGAATTCACCCCTCCACTTT

v_gene: TRBV6-5
d_gene: -
abundance: -
j_gene: TRBJ1-2
CDR3aa: CASSSQTNYGYTF
CDR3nt: TGTGCCAGCAGTTCACAGACTAACTATGGCTACACCTTC

v_gene: TRBV6-5
d_gene: -
abundance: -
j_gene: TRBJ1-4
CDR3aa: CASMSGLSEKLFF
CDR3nt: TGTGCCAGCATGTCAGGGTTAAGCGAAAAACTGTTTTTT

v_gene: TRBV28
d_gene: TRBD1
abundance: -
j_gene: TRBJ1-5
CDR3aa: CASRGQGGQPQHF
CDR3nt: TGTGCCAGCAGAGGACAGGGGGGTCAGCCCCAGCATTTT

v_gene: TRBV3-1/TRBV3-2
d_gene: -
abundance: -
j_gene: TRBJ1-4
CDR3aa: CASTFGRGTNEKLFF
CDR3nt: TGTGCCAGCACTTTCGGACGGGGAACTAATGAAAAACTGTTTTTT

v_gene: TRBV2
d_gene: TRBD1
abundance: -
j_gene: TRBJ1-2
CDR3aa: CASSEIDRARYGYTF
CDR3nt: TGTGCCAGCAGTGAGATCGACAGGGCCCGGTATGGCTACACCTTC

v_gene: TRBV6-5
d_gene: -
abundance: -
j_gene: TRBJ1-2
CDR3aa: CASSPLGGRTYGYTF
CDR3nt: TGTGCCAGCAGTCCCCTCGGGGGGAGGACCTATGGCTACACCTTC

v_gene: TRBV7-3
d_gene: TRBD2
abundance: -
j_gene: TRBJ2-3
CDR3aa: CASSLERGNTDTQYF
CDR3nt: TGTGCCAGCAGCTTAGAGCGGGGGAACACAGATACGCAGTATTTT

v_gene: TRBV15
d_gene: TRBD1
abundance: -
j_gene: TRBJ1-2
CDR3aa: CATSRDGTVRPNYGYTF
CDR3nt: TGTGCCACCAGCAGAGACGGGACAGTTAGACCTAACTATGGCTACACCTTC

v_gene: TRBV4-2
d_gene: -
abundance: few
j_gene: TRBJ2-6
CDR3aa: CASSQDWGLSGANVLTF
CDR3nt: TGTGCCAGCAGCCAAGATTGGGGACTCTCTGGGGCCAACGTCCTGACTTTC

v_gene: TRBV28
d_gene: TRBD2
abundance: -
j_gene: TRBJ2-1
CDR3aa: CASSSLSGGARNEQFF
CDR3nt: TGTGCCAGCAGTTCCCTAAGCGGGGGGGCAAGGAATGAGCAGTTCTTC

v_gene: TRBV30
d_gene: -
abundance: -
j_gene: TRBJ1-5
CDR3aa: CAWSGVGGVQPQHF
CDR3nt: TGTGCCTGGAGTGGGGTAGGGGGTGTACAGCCCCAGCATTTT

v_gene: TRBV5-1
d_gene: TRBD1
abundance: -
j_gene: TRBJ1-1
CDR3aa: CASSLDRGGTEAFF
CDR3nt: TGCGCCAGCAGCTTGGACAGGGGGGGCACTGAAGCTTTCTTT

v_gene: TRBV15
d_gene: TRBD1
abundance: few
j_gene: TRBJ1-1
CDR3aa: CATSSDRDRGQGEAFF
CDR3nt: TGTGCCACCAGCAGTGATCGGGACAGGGGGCAGGGTGAAGCTTTCTTT

v_gene: TRBV19
d_gene: -
abundance: few
j_gene: TRBJ1-5
CDR3aa: CASSTADSTNQPQHF
CDR3nt: TGTGCCAGTTCGACCGCGGACAGTACCAATCAGCCCCAGCATTTT

v_gene: TRBV5-4
d_gene: TRBD1
abundance: -
j_gene: TRBJ1-2
CDR3aa: CASSRTGDHGYTF
CDR3nt: TGTGCCAGCAGCCGTACAGGGGACCATGGCTACACCTTC

v_gene: TRBV10-3
d_gene: TRBD1
abundance: -
j_gene: TRBJ1-3
CDR3aa: CAISFGQGAGNTIYF
CDR3nt: TGTGCCATCAGCTTTGGACAGGGGGCCGGAAACACCATATATTTT

v_gene: TRBV28
d_gene: TRBD1
abundance: few
j_gene: TRBJ2-7
CDR3aa: CASNDRASYEQYF
CDR3nt: TGTGCCAGCAATGACAGGGCTTCCTACGAGCAGTACTTC

v_gene: TRBV7-3
d_gene: -
abundance: -
j_gene: TRBJ1-2
CDR3aa: CASSLTGEDGYTF
CDR3nt: TGTGCCAGCAGCTTAACAGGGGAAGACGGCTACACCTTC

v_gene: TRBV9
d_gene: -
abundance: -
j_gene: TRBJ1-1
CDR3aa: CASSVSLDTEAFF
CDR3nt: TGTGCCAGCAGCGTAAGCCTAGACACTGAAGCTTTCTTT

v_gene: TRBV5-6
d_gene: -
abundance: -
j_gene: TRBJ2-7
CDR3aa: CASSLGGRYEQYF
CDR3nt: TGTGCCAGCAGCTTAGGTGGGCGATACGAGCAGTACTTC

v_gene: TRBV12-3/TRBV12-4
d_gene: -
abundance: -
j_gene: TRBJ2-7
CDR3aa: CASSPEGYEQYF
CDR3nt: TGTGCCAGCAGTCCCGAGGGATACGAGCAGTACTTC

v_gene: TRBV19
d_gene: -
abundance: -
j_gene: TRBJ1-1
CDR3aa: CASSIAEGTEAFF
CDR3nt: TGTGCCAGTAGTATCGCGGAGGGCACTGAAGCTTTCTTT

v_gene: TRBV4-1
d_gene: TRBD1
abundance: -
j_gene: TRBJ2-2
CDR3aa: CASSHRDRATWELFF
CDR3nt: TGCGCCAGCAGCCACAGAGACAGGGCCACTTGGGAGCTGTTTTTT

v_gene: TRBV19
d_gene: -
abundance: -
j_gene: TRBJ1-2
CDR3aa: CASMGEANYGYTF
CDR3nt: TGTGCCAGTATGGGGGAGGCCAACTATGGCTACACCTTC

v_gene: TRBV5-1
d_gene: -
abundance: -
j_gene: TRBJ1-5
CDR3aa: CASSLAGGNNQPQHF
CDR3nt: TGCGCCAGCAGCTTGGCCGGGGGGAACAATCAGCCCCAGCATTTT

v_gene: TRBV5-1
d_gene: -
abundance: -
j_gene: TRBJ2-1
CDR3aa: CASSLAAASRDEQFF
CDR3nt: TGCGCCAGCAGCTTGGCCGCGGCTAGCAGAGACGAGCAGTTCTTC

v_gene: TRBV2
d_gene: -
abundance: -
j_gene: TRBJ1-5
CDR3aa: CASSEMTPNQPQHF
CDR3nt: TGTGCCAGCAGTGAAATGACACCTAATCAGCCCCAGCATTTT

v_gene: TRBV5-1
d_gene: TRBD1
abundance: -
j_gene: TRBJ1-4
CDR3aa: CASSPGTGLNEKLFF
CDR3nt: TGCGCCAGCAGCCCAGGGACAGGCTTAAATGAAAAACTGTTTTTT

v_gene: TRBV2
d_gene: TRBD1
abundance: few
j_gene: TRBJ1-5
CDR3aa: CASSNRGQKQPQHF
CDR3nt: TGTGCCAGCAGTAACAGGGGGCAGAAGCAGCCCCAGCATTTT

v_gene: TRBV10-3
d_gene: -
abundance: -
j_gene: TRBJ1-1
CDR3aa: CAISGPGGDGHTEAFF
CDR3nt: TGTGCCATCAGTGGACCGGGGGGCGACGGTCACACTGAAGCTTTCTTT

v_gene: TRBV19
d_gene: TRBD1
abundance: -
j_gene: TRBJ2-4
CDR3aa: CASSIGVAGTGTKNIQYF
CDR3nt: TGTGCCAGTAGTATAGGGGTCGCCGGGACAGGGACAAAAAACATTCAGTACTTC

v_gene: TRBV18
d_gene: -
abundance: -
j_gene: TRBJ1-5
CDR3aa: CASSPNRGRATTGQPQHF
CDR3nt: TGTGCCAGCTCACCAAATAGGGGCCGGGCGACGACTGGACAGCCCCAGCATTTT

v_gene: TRBV5-1
d_gene: -
abundance: -
j_gene: TRBJ2-2
CDR3aa: CASSVVTGELFF
CDR3nt: TGCGCCAGTAGCGTCGTCACCGGGGAGCTGTTTTTT

v_gene: TRBV10-3
d_gene: -
abundance: -
j_gene: TRBJ1-2
CDR3aa: CAISEAPRGYTF
CDR3nt: TGTGCCATCAGTGAGGCGCCCCGGGGCTACACCTTC

v_gene: TRBV28
d_gene: TRBD1
abundance: -
j_gene: TRBJ1-2
CDR3aa: CASSLWTGGDGYTF
CDR3nt: TGTGCCAGCAGTTTGTGGACAGGGGGCGATGGCTACACCTTC